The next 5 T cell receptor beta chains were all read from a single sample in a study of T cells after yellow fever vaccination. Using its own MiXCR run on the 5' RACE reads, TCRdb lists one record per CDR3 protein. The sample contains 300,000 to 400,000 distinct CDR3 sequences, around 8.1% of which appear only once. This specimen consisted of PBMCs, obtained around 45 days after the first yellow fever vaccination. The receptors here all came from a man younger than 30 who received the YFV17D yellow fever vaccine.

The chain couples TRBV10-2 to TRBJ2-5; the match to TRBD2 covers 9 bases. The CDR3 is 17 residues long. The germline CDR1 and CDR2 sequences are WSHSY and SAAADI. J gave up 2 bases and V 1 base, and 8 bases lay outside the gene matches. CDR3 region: CASSEFMLAGRQETQYF. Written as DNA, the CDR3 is TGCGCCAGCAGTGAGTTTATGCTAGCGGGGAGACAAGAGACCCAGTACTTC.

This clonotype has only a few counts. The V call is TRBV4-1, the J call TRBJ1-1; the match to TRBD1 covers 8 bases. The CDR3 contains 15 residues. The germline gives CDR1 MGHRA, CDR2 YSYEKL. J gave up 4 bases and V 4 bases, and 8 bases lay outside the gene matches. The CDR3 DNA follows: TGCGCCAGCAGCCGCGTACAGGGGGGTGTCACTGAAGCTTTCTTT. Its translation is CASSRVQGGVTEAFF.

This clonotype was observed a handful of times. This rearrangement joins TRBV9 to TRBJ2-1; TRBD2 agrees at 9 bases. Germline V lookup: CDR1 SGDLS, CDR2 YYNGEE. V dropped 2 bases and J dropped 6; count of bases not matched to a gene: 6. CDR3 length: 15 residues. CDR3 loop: CASSVSGGWSNEQFF. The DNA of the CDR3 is TGTGCCAGCAGCGTTAGCGGGGGTTGGAGCAATGAGCAGTTCTTC.

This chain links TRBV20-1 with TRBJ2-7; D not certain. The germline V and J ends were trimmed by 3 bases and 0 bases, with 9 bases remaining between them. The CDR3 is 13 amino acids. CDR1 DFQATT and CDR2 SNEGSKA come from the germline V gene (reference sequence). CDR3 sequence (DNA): TGCAGTGCTAGGGAGCGCCGCTCCTACGAGCAGTACTTC. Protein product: CSARERRSYEQYF.

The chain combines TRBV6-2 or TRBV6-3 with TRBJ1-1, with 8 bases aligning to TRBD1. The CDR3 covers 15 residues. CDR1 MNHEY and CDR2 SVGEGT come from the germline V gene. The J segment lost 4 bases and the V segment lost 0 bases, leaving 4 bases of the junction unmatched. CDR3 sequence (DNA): TGTGCCAGCAGTTACTCGAGGGACAGGTCCACTGAAGCTTTCTTT. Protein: CASSYSRDRSTEAFF.